This entry describes one T cell receptor (beta chain). The clone's antigen remains unknown. Base quality data are lacking; no much larger clone is found one base away. This sample is drawn from a study of T cells in localized non-small cell lung cancer (dated by TCRdb to the early 2020s). Concerning the study at large: Comparing tumors with uninvolved tumor-adjacent lungs, the study looked at the T cell repertoires of approximately 250 patients with early-stage NSCLC. All 250 or so NSCLC patients in the cohort were treatment-naive and had localized lung tumors that were resected. NSCLC patients had a mean age of roughly 66 years, and about 140 were male and around 110 female. Results the study describes overall, beyond this receptor: Because the study design was exploratory, TCR variables were selected using unadjusted p-values without false-discovery rate correction. Because multi-region tumor sequencing was not done, intratumor heterogeneity could not be ruled out. Uninvolved tumor-adjacent lung showed the highest T cell clonality, higher than tumor, which suggests more focused antigenic responses in the adjacent lung. Longer overall survival was associated with higher blood T cell density, whereas shorter survival was associated with higher adjacent-lung clonality. A median of 57 of the top 100 tumor clones turned up in the paired uninvolved adjacent lung, and approximately 30 of those clones also ranked among the top 100 of that same adjacent lung.

The immunoSEQ Assay was used to sequence TCR beta CDR3 regions from DNA. The authors' analysis ran thus. T cell density was computed as TCR beta template counts normalized to usable DNA estimated by amplifying housekeeping genes. Using the preseqR package, richness was estimated by extrapolating to 120,000 templates for tissue samples and 400,000 templates for PBMC samples. Clonality was taken to be one minus Pielou's evenness. Tissue-enriched TCRs were identified by differential abundance testing using productive amino-acid clonotypes, minimum total count 5 and alpha 0.1. The Jaccard Index and the Morisita Overlap Index were used to measure how much the repertoires overlapped between compartments. GLIPH grouped TCR beta CDR3s together with public tetramer-defined viral CDR3s, and a viral motif had to include at least three viral sequences and also show V-gene enrichment. TCRdb took over this immuneACCESS table, retaining in-frame rearrangements with V and J assigned. Such tables are incomplete; in checked studies, under half of the missing clones stem from an unresolved V gene, and the remainder is unexplained. V, J and clone size were drawn from that table, and D and trimming were deduced from the DNA. In all, the sample holds roughly 39,000 clones, and 75% to 95% of those were seen once. About 10% of the sample is in the top ten clones.

At diagnosis, peripheral blood, uninvolved tumor-adjacent lung and tumor were collected and were preserved as a mix of fresh-frozen and FFPE material. For TCR repertoire profiling, blood samples were analyzed as peripheral blood mononuclear cells. For this chain, trimming is 6 bases at the V end and 0 bases at the J end, and the number of junction bases without a gene match is 3. The germline V gene (reference sequence) sets CDR1 to LNHDA and CDR2 to SQIVND. There are 15 amino acids in the CDR3, from cysteine to phenylalanine inclusive. This entry keeps only the CDR3 DNA: 45 bases, framed from base 1.

This TCR was sampled from a woman aged 40-69 years with stage II lung adenocarcinoma. Source: PBMCs, taken before any cancer treatment. The chain joins TRBV19 to TRBJ2-5, and 11 bases in between align with TRBD2. The CDR3 protein is CASRGLADHQETQYF. The DNA sequence is TGTGCCAGTAGGGGACTAGCGGATCACCAAGAGACCCAGTACTTC.